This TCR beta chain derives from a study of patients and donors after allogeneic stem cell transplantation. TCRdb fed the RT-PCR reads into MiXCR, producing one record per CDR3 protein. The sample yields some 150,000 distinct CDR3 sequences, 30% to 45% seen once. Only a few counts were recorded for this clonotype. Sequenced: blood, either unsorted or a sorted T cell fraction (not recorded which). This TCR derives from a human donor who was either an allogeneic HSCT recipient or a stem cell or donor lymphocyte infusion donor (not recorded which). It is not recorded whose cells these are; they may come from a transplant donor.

The CDR3 sequence is CASSSKTPNYGYTF. The CDR3 DNA follows: TGTGCCAGCAGCTCAAAGACACCAAACTATGGCTACACCTTC. The chain has TRBV5-5 and TRBJ1-2; D remains unclear. CDR1 and CDR2 from the germline V gene are SGHKS and YYEKEE (reference sequence). The V and J ends lost 3 bases and 2 bases respectively, with 11 bases between them. The CDR3 runs to 14 residues. Looking up the rest from reference TRBV5-5 and TRBJ1-2 gives the full variable domain: DAGVTQSPTHLIKTRGQQVTLRCSPISGHKSVSWYQQVLGQGPQFIFQYYEKEERGRGNFPDRFSARQFPNYSSELNVNALLLGDSALYLCASSSKTPNYGYTFGSGTRLTVV.